These 22 T cell receptor beta chains share one sample of origin, sequenced in a study of human T cells and chemical hapten exposure. TCRdb itself ran the RACE reads through MiXCR, one entry per CDR3 protein. In the table there are tens of thousands of distinct CDR3 sequences, 9.8% of which are singletons. Sample time point: patch test 1, 2 weeks after DPC sensitization. The sample's treatment: therapeutic diphenylcyclopropenone sensitization with weekly scalp DPC. The sample consisted of whole blood, taken in connection with sensitization to the hapten diphenylcyclopropenone (DPC). These receptor sequences come from a woman in her thirties or forties with alopecia areata. Some clones in this sample may be carry-over from other donors' samples.

This clonotype was seen at least ten times. This rearrangement joins TRBV14 to TRBJ1-1, with D perhaps matching TRBD1 (6 bases). Germline V gene lookup returns CDR1 SGHDN and CDR2 FVKESK. V lost 5 bases and J lost 4, with 23 bases in between. The CDR3 length is 17 residues. CDR3 sequence: CASSFLEVGGEGTEAFF. The CDR3 region has the DNA TGTGCCAGCAGCTTCTTGGAGGTGGGGGGCGAAGGCACTGAAGCTTTCTTT.

This clonotype was seen many times. This chain connects TRBV7-8 to TRBJ2-5; D could derive from TRBD1 or TRBD2 (6 bases each). The CDR3 loop spans 15 amino acids. The ends were cut back, 4 bases at V and 2 bases at J, with 14 bases in the middle. Germline values: CDR1 SGHVS, CDR2 FQNEAQ. In DNA, the CDR3 is TGTGCCAGCAGCTCTTACGGAGGGGGGCAAGAGACCCAGTACTTC. The encoded protein is CASSSYGGGQETQYF.

This clonotype has at least ten counts. This chain links TRBV18 with TRBJ1-2, with 9 nucleotides matching TRBD1. Germline V lookup: CDR1 KGHSH, CDR2 LQKENI. With 6 bases clipped from V and 6 bases from J, the junction kept 5 bases outside the gene matches. The CDR3 contains 13 residues. The CDR3 is CASSPWTGDGYTF. CDR3 DNA sequence: TGTGCCAGCTCCCCTTGGACAGGGGATGGCTACACCTTC. Complete variable domain (other parts from reference TRBV18 and TRBJ1-2): NAGVMQNPRHLVRRRGQEARLRCSPMKGHSHVYWYRQLPEEGLKFMVYLQKENIIDESGMPKERFSAEFPKEGPSILRIQQVVRGDSAAYFCASSPWTGDGYTFGSGTRLTVV.

This chain joins TRBV10-2 and TRBJ2-5; 8 positions match TRBD2. The germline V gene has CDR1 WSHSY and CDR2 SAAADI. The CDR3 runs 14 residues. Unmatched junction bases numbered 4, after V lost 6 bases and J lost 1 base. The CDR3, as DNA: TGCGCCAGCAGGGCGGGGGGATCCCAAGAGACCCAGTACTTC. Protein: CASRAGGSQETQYF.

This clonotype was counted at least ten times. The chain is built from TRBV14 and TRBJ2-4; 8 positions agree with TRBD2. Unmatched junction bases numbered 6, after V lost 4 bases and J lost 13 bases. The CDR3 length is 12 residues. From germline, CDR1 is SGHDN and CDR2 FVKESK. The chain's CDR3 is CASSRTGGTQYF. The CDR3 coding sequence is TGTGCCAGCAGCCGAACGGGGGGGACGCAGTACTTC.

This clonotype was recorded many times. V is TRBV29-1 and J is TRBJ1-1, with 7 positions matching TRBD1. This CDR3 is 11 amino acids long. Germline V gene sequence: CDR1 SQVTM, CDR2 ANQGSEA. With V trimmed by 4 bases and J by 7 bases, 3 bases remained unmatched. DNA for the CDR3: TGCAGCGTTGGAACAGGGGTTGAAGCTTTCTTT. It codes for CSVGTGVEAFF.

The table lists this clonotype with a few counts. The J gene is TRBJ1-4, the V gene TRBV6-6; 7 bases map to TRBD1. Germline-derived CDR1 and CDR2 are MNHNY and SVGAGI (reference sequence). The CDR3 contains 14 residues. The V gene end was trimmed by 5 bases and the J gene end by 10 bases; junction bases not matched to a gene: 10. This CDR3 is CASSSDRDGGKLFF. The CDR3 region has the DNA TGTGCCAGCAGTAGTGACAGGGACGGTGGAAAACTGTTTTTT.

In DNA, the CDR3 is TGCGCCAGCGGAGGATACAGGGGAACTAATGAAAAACTGTTTTTT. It specifies CASGGYRGTNEKLFF. This rearrangement joins TRBV4-1 to TRBJ1-4; 7 bases match TRBD1. There are 15 residues in the CDR3. CDR1 and CDR2 (germline): MGHRA, YSYEKL. V lost 8 bases to trimming and J lost 1 base; unmatched junction nucleotides: 7.

As to this clonotype: This may be a read error: a much more frequent sequence differs by one nucleotide. Likely a read error: the CDR3 ends without its conserved phenylalanine or tryptophan. The V gene is TRBV10-3, the J gene TRBJ2-1; 10 bases align to TRBD1. The CDR3 spans 12 residues. Germline V gene lookup returns CDR1 ENHRY and CDR2 SYGVKD. The V and J ends lost 10 bases and 8 bases, in that order; junction bases with no gene match: 5. CDR3 in DNA: TGTGCCACCGGTGGACAGGGGGATGAGCAGTTCCTC. It encodes CATGGQGDEQFL.

Notes on this clonotype: Just one base apart from a much larger clone, this may be a read error. V is TRBV18 and J is TRBJ1-5; TRBD1 agrees at 9 bases. The J call is doubtful: the DNA matches TRBJ2-3 better. The CDR3 extends over 15 amino acids. The V gene's germline CDR1 is KGHSH and CDR2 LQKENI. The CDR3 DNA sequence: TGTGCCAGCTCACCCGGGACAGGGATAGATCAGCCCCAGTATTTT. Its protein product is CASSPGTGIDQPQYF.

Ten or more counts support this clonotype. The chain has TRBV10-3 and TRBJ1-1; D not resolved. Trimming shortened V by 1 base and J by 1 base, and 7 bases separated the two germline ends. The V gene's germline CDR1 is ENHRY and CDR2 SYGVKD. This CDR3 is 14 amino acids long. The CDR3 DNA sequence: TGTGCCATCAGTGAGTTAGAAGGGAACACTGAAGCTTTCTTT. Translated: CAISELEGNTEAFF.

This clonotype showed up many times. An end of the junction differs from the germline gene, which may be a read error. This chain connects TRBV15 to TRBJ2-7, with TRBD1 as a possible D gene (6 bases). Looked up from germline, CDR1 is LNHNV and CDR2 is YYDKDF (reference sequence). This CDR3 has 15 residues. The CDR3 region has the DNA TGTGCCACCAGCGGAGAATCATCGCAGGGGTACGAGCAGTACTTC. Its translation is CATSGESSQGYEQYF.

The chain joins TRBV28 to TRBJ1-2; 7 positions match TRBD1. Losses at the gene ends were 5 bases for V and 6 bases for J; bases not matched to a gene: 12. The CDR3 is made up of 15 amino acids. Germline loops: CDR1 MDHEN, CDR2 SYDVKM. CDR3 sequence: CASSDTGAGLDGYTF. The DNA of the CDR3 is TGTGCCAGCAGTGATACAGGGGCCGGATTGGATGGCTACACCTTC.

This clonotype was detected ten times or more. The chain couples TRBV10-1 to TRBJ2-4; TRBD2 agrees at 8 bases. The CDR3 is made up of 15 amino acids. Trimming removed 2 bases from V and 9 bases from J; junction bases left unmatched: 9. Germline V gives CDR1 WNHNN, CDR2 SYGVQD (reference sequence). Written as DNA, the CDR3 is TGCGCCAGCAGTGAGAGGGGACTAGGCCTACGCATTCAGTACTTC. Protein product: CASSERGLGLRIQYF.

The table lists this clonotype with many counts. The chain carries TRBV30 and TRBJ1-1, with D possibly TRBD1 on 5 matching bases. The germline V gene encodes CDR1 GTSNPN and CDR2 SVGIG (reference sequence). There are 13 residues in the CDR3. Trimming shortened V by 3 bases and J by 5 bases, and 13 bases separated the two germline ends. The CDR3 loop is CAWSRQRGTEAFF. As DNA, the CDR3 is TGTGCCTGGAGCCGACAGAGGGGTACTGAAGCTTTCTTT.

In its sample, this clonotype was seen many times. This chain connects TRBV7-9 to TRBJ2-3; 7 bases line up with TRBD2. The length of the CDR3 is 15 residues. V dropped 0 bases and J dropped 4; count of bases not matched to a gene: 4. The germline V gene has CDR1 SEHNR and CDR2 FQNEAQ (reference sequence). This CDR3 is CASSLAGRASDTQYF. The CDR3 nucleotides are TGTGCCAGCAGCTTAGCAGGGAGGGCGTCAGATACGCAGTATTTT.

This clonotype was recorded many times. The chain is built from TRBV20-1 and TRBJ1-3; D gene ambiguous. Germline CDR1 and CDR2: DFQATT and SNEGSKA (reference sequence). The CDR3 has 13 amino acids. Trimming took off 7 bases at V and 0 bases at J, with 10 bases between the two ends. This chain's CDR3 is CSVRLNSGNTIYF. Written as DNA, the CDR3 is TGCAGTGTCCGATTAAACTCTGGAAACACCATATATTTT.

This clonotype has ten or more counts. The chain links TRBV6-2 or TRBV6-3 to TRBJ2-7; 7 bases are shared with TRBD1. CDR1 is MNHEY, CDR2 SVGEGT, per germline. The CDR3 spans 15 residues. Trimming cost V 5 bases and J 2 bases; bases outside gene matches: 9. CDR3 in amino acids: CASSLQGSPTYEQYF. CDR3 bases: TGTGCCAGCAGTCTACAGGGGTCCCCTACCTACGAGCAGTACTTC.

In its sample, this clonotype was seen a few times. This chain uses TRBV3-1 with TRBJ2-3, with 11 nucleotides matching TRBD2. Germline V gene sequence: CDR1 LGHDT, CDR2 YNNKEL (reference sequence). The CDR3 consists of 19 residues. J gave up 2 bases and V 0 bases, and 10 bases lay outside the gene matches. CDR3 coding DNA: TGTGCCAGCAGCCAAGACAGGGGGACTAGCGGAAGAATCACAGATACGCAGTATTTT. It specifies CASSQDRGTSGRITDTQYF.

The chain is built from TRBV3-1 and TRBJ1-6; 7 nucleotides line up with TRBD1. The ends lost 6 bases at V and 4 bases at J; junction bases unmatched: 6. Germline CDR1 reads LGHDT; CDR2 reads YNNKEL (reference sequence). The CDR3 is 15 amino acids. The CDR3 coding sequence is TGTGCCAGCAGAGAACAGGGGAAGTATAATTCACCCCTCCACTTT. Protein: CASREQGKYNSPLHF.

This clonotype occurred many times. This chain's CDR3 is CASSFPPGSLNYGYTF. CDR3 nucleotide sequence: TGTGCCAGCAGCTTTCCGCCAGGCTCGCTTAACTATGGCTACACCTTC. The gene calls are TRBV7-9 and TRBJ1-2; D uncertain. This CDR3 region has 16 residues. With 3 bases removed from V and 1 base from J, the gap between germline ends came to 15 bases. Germline lookup yields CDR1 SEHNR and CDR2 FQNEAQ (reference sequence).

This clonotype appeared many times. The chain couples TRBV7-3 to TRBJ1-2; D might be TRBD1 (6 bases). Per the germline V gene, CDR1 is SGHTA and CDR2 is FQGTGA. The ends were cut back, 5 bases at V and 2 bases at J, with 9 bases in the middle. The CDR3 is made up of 13 amino acids. The CDR3 is CASSPGDNYGYTF. The CDR3 nucleotides are TGTGCCAGCAGCCCAGGGGACAACTATGGCTACACCTTC.